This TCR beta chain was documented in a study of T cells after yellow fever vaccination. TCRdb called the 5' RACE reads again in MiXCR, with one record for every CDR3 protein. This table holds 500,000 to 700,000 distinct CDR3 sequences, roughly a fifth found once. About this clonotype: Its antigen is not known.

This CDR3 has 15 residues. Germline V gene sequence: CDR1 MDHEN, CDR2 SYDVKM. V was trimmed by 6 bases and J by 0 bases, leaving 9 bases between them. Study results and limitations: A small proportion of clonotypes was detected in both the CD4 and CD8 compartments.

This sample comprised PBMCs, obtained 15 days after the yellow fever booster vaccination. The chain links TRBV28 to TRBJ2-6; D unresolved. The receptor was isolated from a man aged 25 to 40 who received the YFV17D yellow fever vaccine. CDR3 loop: CASRRPSSGANVLTF. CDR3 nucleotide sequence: TGTGCCAGCAGACGCCCGAGCTCTGGGGCCAACGTCCTGACTTTC.